The next 5 T cell receptor beta chains were all read from a single sample in a study of cytomegalovirus exposure and HLA in healthy donors. Produced via immunoSEQ multiplex PCR; TCRdb's table is partial and in-frame only. The sample shows tens of thousands of clones, approximately 92% of them seen only once. Source material: PBMCs. The receptors originated from a man between 18 and 29 years old in good health and CMV-seronegative.

This chain joins TRBV4-3 and TRBJ2-7, with a weak D call TRBD2 (5 bases). The CDR3 contains 14 residues. Germline V gene sequence: CDR1 LGHNA, CDR2 YSLEER. Trimming shortened V by 5 bases and J by 1 base, and 12 bases separated the two germline ends. The CDR3 region is CASSSWTGSYEQYF. The CDR3 coding sequence is TGCGCCAGCAGCTCATGGACGGGATCCTACGAGCAGTACTTC.

J is TRBJ2-3 and V is TRBV18, with 8 bases that match TRBD1. The CDR3 loop spans 15 amino acids. Germline V gene sequence: CDR1 KGHSH, CDR2 LQKENI. V shed 3 bases and J 3 bases; nucleotides not matched to a gene: 5. In nucleotides, the CDR3 is TGTGCCAGCTCACCTGGGACAGGAGAGACAGATACGCAGTATTTT. Translating gives CASSPGTGETDTQYF.

This chain joins TRBV9 and TRBJ2-5, with a weak D call TRBD2 (6 bases). This CDR3 is built from 14 residues. Germline V gene sequence: CDR1 SGDLS, CDR2 YYNGEE. V was pared by 4 bases and J by 3 bases, with 13 bases between. The CDR3 sequence is CASSIPGLKETQYF. The CDR3 nucleotides are TGTGCCAGCAGCATCCCGGGACTTAAAGAGACCCAGTACTTC.

The rearrangement joins TRBV5-4 to TRBJ2-2, with 7 bases lining up with TRBD2. V gave up 5 bases and J gave up 0 bases; unmatched junction bases: 1. CDR1 and CDR2 from the germline V gene are SGHNT and YYREEE (reference sequence). The CDR3 has 14 residues. The CDR3 coding sequence is TGTGCCAGCAGGCGGGAGACGAACACCGGGGAGCTGTTTTTT. It translates to CASRRETNTGELFF.

The chain has TRBV19 and TRBJ1-1; 8 bases fit TRBD1. Trimming at V came to 3 bases and at J to 7 bases, leaving 4 bases not matched to a gene. The CDR3 length is 13 residues. Germline lookup yields CDR1 LNHDA and CDR2 SQIVND (reference sequence). The CDR3 nucleotides read TGTGCCAGTAGTATCTTACAGGGGGTTGAAGCTTTCTTT. It is translated as CASSILQGVEAFF.